This T cell receptor (beta chain) was identified during a study of blood T cell repertoires in COVID-19. As for the study in general: From the United States, Italy and Spain came samples of acute and convalescent COVID-19. Sources were T cells, B-cell-depleted T cells, or PBMCs; the material itself was cDNA or gDNA.

The study recruited people aged roughly 18 to 100 years across 24 US areas. Recovery among Cohort 3 donors was established by two negative PCRs, clearance, or symptom resolution. CDR1 is SNHLY, CDR2 FYNNEI, per germline. CDR3 length: 15 amino acids. Trimming shortened V by 1 base and J by 0 bases, and 7 bases separated the two germline ends. Repertoires were generated with immunoSEQ multiplex PCR, while TCRdb's copy carries only in-frame clones and drops some. The data show around 400,000 clones, around 86% seen once. The sequenced material came from PBMCs or T cells enriched from blood (not recorded which). This receptor was identified in a woman between 50 and 59 years old who had recovered from COVID-19. This chain uses TRBV2 with TRBJ1-5; D is ambiguous. CDR3 in amino acids: CASSEEVYSNQPQHF. The CDR3 nucleotides are TGTGCCAGCAGTGAAGAAGTCTATAGCAATCAGCCCCAGCATTTT.